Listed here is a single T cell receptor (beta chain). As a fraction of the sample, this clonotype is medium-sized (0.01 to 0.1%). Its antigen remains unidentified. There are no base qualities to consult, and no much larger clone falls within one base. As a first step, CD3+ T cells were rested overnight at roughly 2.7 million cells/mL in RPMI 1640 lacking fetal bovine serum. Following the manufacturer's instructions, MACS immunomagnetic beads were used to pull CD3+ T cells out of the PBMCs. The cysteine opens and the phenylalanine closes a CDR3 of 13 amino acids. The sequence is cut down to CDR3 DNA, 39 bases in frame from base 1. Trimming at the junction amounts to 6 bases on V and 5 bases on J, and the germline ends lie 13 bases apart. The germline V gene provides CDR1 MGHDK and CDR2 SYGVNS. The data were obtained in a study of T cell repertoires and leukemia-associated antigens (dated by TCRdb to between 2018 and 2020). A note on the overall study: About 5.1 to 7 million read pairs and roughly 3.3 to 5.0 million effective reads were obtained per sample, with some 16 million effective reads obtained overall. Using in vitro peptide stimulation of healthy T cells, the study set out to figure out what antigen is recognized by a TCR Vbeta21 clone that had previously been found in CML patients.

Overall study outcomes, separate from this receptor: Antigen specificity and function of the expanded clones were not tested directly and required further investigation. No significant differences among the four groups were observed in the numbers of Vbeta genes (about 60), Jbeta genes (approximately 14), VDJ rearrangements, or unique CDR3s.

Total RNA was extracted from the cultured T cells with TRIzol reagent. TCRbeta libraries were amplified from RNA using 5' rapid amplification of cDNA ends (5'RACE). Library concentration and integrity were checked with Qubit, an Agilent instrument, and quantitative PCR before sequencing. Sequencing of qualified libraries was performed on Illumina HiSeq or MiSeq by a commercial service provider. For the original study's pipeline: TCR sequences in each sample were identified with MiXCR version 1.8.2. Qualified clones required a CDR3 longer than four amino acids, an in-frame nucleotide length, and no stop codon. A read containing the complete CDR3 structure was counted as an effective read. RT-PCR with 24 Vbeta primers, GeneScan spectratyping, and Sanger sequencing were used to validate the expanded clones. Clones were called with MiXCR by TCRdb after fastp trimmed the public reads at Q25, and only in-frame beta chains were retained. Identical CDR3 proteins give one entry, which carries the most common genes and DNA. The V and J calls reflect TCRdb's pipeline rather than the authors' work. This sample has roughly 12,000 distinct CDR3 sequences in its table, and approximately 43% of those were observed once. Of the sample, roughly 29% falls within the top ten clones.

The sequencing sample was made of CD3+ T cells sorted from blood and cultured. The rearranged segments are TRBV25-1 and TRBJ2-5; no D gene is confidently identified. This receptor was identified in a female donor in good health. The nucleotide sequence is TGTGCCAGCAGGATCCCCGGCGCGGAGACCCAGTACTTC. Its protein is CASRIPGAETQYF.